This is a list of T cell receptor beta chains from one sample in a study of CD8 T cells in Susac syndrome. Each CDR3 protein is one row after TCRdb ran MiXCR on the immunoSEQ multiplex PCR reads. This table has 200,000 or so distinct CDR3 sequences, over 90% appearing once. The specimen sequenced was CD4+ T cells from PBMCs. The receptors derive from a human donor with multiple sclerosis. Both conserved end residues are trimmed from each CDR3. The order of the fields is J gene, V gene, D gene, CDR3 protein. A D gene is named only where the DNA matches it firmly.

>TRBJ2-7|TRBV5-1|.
ASSSSGTLYEQY
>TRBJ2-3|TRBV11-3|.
ASSPGTGSRTDTQY
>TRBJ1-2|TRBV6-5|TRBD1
ASSYLQGRGYT
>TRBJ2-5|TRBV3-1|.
ASSQAMVETQY
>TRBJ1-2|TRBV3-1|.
ASSQDTYSSTAGYT
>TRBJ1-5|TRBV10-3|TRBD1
ATRTGLSNQPQH
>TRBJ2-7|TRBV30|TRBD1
AGQGPGEQY
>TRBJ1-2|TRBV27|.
ASSLNWGHGYT
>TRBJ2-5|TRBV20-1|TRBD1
SARGQGNQETQY
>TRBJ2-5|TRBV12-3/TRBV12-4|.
ASSSYTQETQY
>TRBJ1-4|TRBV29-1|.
SARGGLGTNEKLF
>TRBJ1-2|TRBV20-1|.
SARDSRAGGYT
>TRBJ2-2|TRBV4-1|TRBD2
ASSLAGANTGELF
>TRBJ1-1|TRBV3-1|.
ASSQEALNTEAF
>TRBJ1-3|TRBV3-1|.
ASSQGRRTRGNTIY
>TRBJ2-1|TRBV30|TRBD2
AWSLGLAGPNEQF
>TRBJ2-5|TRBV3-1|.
ASSQGRTAGETQY
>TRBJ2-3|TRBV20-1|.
SANPLETSTDTQY
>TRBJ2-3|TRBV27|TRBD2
ASSKAGLDTDTQY
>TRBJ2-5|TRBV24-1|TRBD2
ATSDSGKGETQY
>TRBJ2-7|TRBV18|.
ASSQVDSYEQY
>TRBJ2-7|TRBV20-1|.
SAHTGPREEQY
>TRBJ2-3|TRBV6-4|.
ASSDRRTDTQY
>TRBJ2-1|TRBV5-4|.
ASSLRYSYNEQF
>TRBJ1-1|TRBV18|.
ASSPAGSNTEAF
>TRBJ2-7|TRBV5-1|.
ASSSNYRADEQY
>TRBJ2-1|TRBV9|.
ASSVWYGEQF
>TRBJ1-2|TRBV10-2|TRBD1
ASQGQIVAYGYT
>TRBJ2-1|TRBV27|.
ASSPDFTGPGQF
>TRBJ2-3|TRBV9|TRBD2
ASSHNPGGLDTQY
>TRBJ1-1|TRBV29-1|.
SVTLLRDTEAF
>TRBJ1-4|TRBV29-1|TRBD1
SVEVGTGNEKLF
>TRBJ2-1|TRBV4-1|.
ASSLRWETNEQF
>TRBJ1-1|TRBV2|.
ASSVYGAEAF
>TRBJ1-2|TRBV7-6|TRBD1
ASSIEGPWAGGYGYT
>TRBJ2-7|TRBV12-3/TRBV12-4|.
ASSPRNRRGSEQY
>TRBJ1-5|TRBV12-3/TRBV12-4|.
ASSFWVNQPQH
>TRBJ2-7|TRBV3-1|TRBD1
ASSQRDRWAYEQY
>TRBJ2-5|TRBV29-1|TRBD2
SGGGYQETQY
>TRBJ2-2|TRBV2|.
ASSFTGELF
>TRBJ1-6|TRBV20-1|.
SASGRQGDSNSPLH
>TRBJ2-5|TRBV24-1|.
ATSDSDISGETQY
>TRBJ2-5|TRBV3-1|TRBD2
ASSSRRTSGGQETQY
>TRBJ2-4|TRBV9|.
ASSSPPGTDSFIQY
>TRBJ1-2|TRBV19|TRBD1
ASSSEGQGYIYGYT
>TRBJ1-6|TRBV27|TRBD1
ASSSRGPDNSPLH
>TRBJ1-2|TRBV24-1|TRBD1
ATRGDRDGYT
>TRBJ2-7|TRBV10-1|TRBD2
ASSTTTSLSEQY
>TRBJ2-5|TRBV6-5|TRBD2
ASSYSVAGAQETQY
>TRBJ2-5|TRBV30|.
AWSAPEETQY
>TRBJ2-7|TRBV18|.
ASSPPPGHSAEQY
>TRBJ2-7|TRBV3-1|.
ASGGSSYEQY
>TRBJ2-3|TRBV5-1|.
ASSRDLRKDTQY
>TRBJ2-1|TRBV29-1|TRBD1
SVAGQGVISYNEQF
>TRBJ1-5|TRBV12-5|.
ASGPTYIVRPQH
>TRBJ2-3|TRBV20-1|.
SAREQSASTDTQY